This TCR beta chain was profiled in a study of PD-L1 blockade in urothelial cancer. Overall study context: Males with bladder-origin urothelial cancer made up about 90% of the roughly 30 patients. The analyses of blood took place 3 weeks (second dose) and 6 weeks after treatment start. Counts from blood samples showed a median of roughly 150,000 T cells.

Time point indicated: pretreatment peripheral blood. Losses at the gene ends were 10 bases for V and 5 bases for J; bases not matched to a gene: 7. Germline CDR1 is MDHEN and CDR2 is SYDVKM. The CDR3 is 12 amino acids. Study-level findings and limits: Clones that were tumor-associated expanded more in the blood of durable-benefit patients at 3 weeks.

This clone was observed a single time. The antigen is unknown. Repertoires were generated with immunoSEQ multiplex PCR, while TCRdb's copy carries only in-frame clones and drops some. The table lists 85,000 to 100,000 clones, roughly 84% of them singletons. The sequencing used PBMCs, collected around atezolizumab (anti-PD-L1) treatment. The sequence was obtained from a man aged 60 to 75 with urothelial cancer. The rearrangement uses TRBV28 and TRBJ2-5; the match to TRBD1 covers 7 bases. In DNA, the CDR3 is TGTGCCATACAGGGGTCCCCGGAGACCCAGTACTTC. Translated: CAIQGSPETQYF. Using reference TRBV28 and TRBJ2-5 for the parts outside the CDR3, the full variable domain is DVKVTQSSRYLVKRTGEKVFLECVQDMDHENMFWYRQDPGLGLRLIYFSYDVKMKEKGDIPEGYSVSREKKERFSLILESASTNQTSMYLCAIQGSPETQYFGPGTRLLVL.